Described below is a single T cell receptor beta chain sequence and its context. The entry originates in a study of OX40 agonist ivuxolimab in advanced cancers. About the research overall: The study enrolled dose-escalation patients with hepatocellular carcinoma, melanoma, renal cell or head and neck cancer.

Drawing of blood for sampling happened at baseline, at cycle 4 day 1, and at cycle 7 day 1. J gave up 3 bases and V 3 bases, and 10 bases lay outside the gene matches. In germline, CDR1 is SGHDT, CDR2 YYEEEE. The CDR3 loop spans 17 amino acids. Using immunoSEQ multiplex PCR, the repertoire was profiled, and TCRdb retains in-frame clones only, with some absent. This table has some 60,000 clones, about nine tenths appearing once. The receptor comes from an adult with an advanced solid tumor such as melanoma, head and neck, liver or kidney cancer. This chain connects TRBV5-6 to TRBJ2-5; the match to TRBD2 covers 11 bases. Sequencing used CD4+ or CD8+ T cells sorted from blood, obtained in a trial of the OX40 agonist ivuxolimab. CDR3 sequence: CASSSTYPGLAEETQYF. Written as DNA, the CDR3 is TGTGCCAGCAGCTCCACCTATCCGGGACTAGCGGAAGAGACCCAGTACTTC.